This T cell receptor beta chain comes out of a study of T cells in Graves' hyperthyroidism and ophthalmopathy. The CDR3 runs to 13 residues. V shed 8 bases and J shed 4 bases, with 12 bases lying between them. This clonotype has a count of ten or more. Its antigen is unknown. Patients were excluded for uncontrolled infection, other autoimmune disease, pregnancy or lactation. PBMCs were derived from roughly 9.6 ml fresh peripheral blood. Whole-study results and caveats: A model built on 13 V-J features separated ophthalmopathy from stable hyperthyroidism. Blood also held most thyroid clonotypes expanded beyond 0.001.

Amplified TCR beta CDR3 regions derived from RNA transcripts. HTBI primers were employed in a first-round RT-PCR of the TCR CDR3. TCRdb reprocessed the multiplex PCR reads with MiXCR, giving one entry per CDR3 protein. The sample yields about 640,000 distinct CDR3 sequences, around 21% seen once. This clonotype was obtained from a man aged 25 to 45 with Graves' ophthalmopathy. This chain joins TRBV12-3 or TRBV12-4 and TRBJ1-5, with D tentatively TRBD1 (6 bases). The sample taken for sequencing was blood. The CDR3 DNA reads TGTGCCAGCGGGGCGGACAGAAATCAGCCCCAGCATTTT. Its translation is CASGADRNQPQHF.